The subject of this entry is one T cell receptor (beta chain). Trimming shortened V by 5 bases and J by 10 bases, and 12 bases separated the two germline ends. The CDR3 consists of 13 residues. Germline V gene lookup returns CDR1 MDHEN and CDR2 SYDVKM. This entry is derived from a study of control samples from healthy donors and cancer patients. This table comes from immunoSEQ multiplex PCR, and its TCRdb copy is limited to in-frame clones, with some not included. The sample contains roughly 120,000 clones, about 95% of which appear only once. The source is a young man in good health. The sequenced sample consisted of blood. This chain connects TRBV28 to TRBJ1-6, with TRBD1 as a possible D gene (6 bases). The CDR3 DNA reads TGTGCCAGCAGTCCAAGGGGGAGGTCACCCCTCCACTTT. It specifies CASSPRGRSPLHF.